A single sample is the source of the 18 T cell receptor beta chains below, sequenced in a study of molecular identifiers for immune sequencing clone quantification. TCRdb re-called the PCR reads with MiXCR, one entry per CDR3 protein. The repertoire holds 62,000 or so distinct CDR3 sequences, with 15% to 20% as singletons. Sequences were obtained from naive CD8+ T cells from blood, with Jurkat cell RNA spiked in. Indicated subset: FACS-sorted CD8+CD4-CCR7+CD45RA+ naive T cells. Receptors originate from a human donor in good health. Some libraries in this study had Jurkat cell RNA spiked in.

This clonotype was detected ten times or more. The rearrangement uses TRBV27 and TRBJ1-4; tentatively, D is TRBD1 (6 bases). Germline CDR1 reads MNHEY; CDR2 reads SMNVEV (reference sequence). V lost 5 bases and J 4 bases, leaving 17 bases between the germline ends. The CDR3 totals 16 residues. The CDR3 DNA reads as TGTGCCAGCAGTCCCTCCTCGGGACATTTTAATGAAAAACTGTTTTTT. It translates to CASSPSSGHFNEKLFF.

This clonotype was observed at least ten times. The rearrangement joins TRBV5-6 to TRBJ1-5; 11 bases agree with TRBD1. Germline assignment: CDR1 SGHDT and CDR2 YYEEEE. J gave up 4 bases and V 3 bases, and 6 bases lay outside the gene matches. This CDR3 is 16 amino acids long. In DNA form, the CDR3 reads TGTGCCAGCAGCTCGGGACAGGGGGATCGTAATCAGCCCCAGCATTTT. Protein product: CASSSGQGDRNQPQHF.

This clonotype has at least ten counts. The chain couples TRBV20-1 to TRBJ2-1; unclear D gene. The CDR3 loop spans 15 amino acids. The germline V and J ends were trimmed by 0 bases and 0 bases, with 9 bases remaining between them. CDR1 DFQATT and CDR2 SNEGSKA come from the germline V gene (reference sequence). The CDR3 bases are TGCAGTGCTAGAGATCAGGCGGCCTCCTACAATGAGCAGTTCTTC. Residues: CSARDQAASYNEQFF.

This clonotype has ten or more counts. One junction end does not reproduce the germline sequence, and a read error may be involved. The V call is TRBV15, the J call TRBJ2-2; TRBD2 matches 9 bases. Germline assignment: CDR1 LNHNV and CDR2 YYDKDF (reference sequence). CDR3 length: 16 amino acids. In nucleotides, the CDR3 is TGTGCCACGAGCAGCAGACTAGCGGTGAACACCGGGGAGCTGTTTTTT. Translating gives CATSSRLAVNTGELFF.

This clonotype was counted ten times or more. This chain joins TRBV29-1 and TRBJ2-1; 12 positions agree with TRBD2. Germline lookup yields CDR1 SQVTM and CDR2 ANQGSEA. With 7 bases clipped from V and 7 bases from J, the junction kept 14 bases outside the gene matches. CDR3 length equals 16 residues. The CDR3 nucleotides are TGCAGCGCCCAGGGGGCTCTGACTAGCGGGAGTAATGAGCAGTTCTTC. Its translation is CSAQGALTSGSNEQFF.

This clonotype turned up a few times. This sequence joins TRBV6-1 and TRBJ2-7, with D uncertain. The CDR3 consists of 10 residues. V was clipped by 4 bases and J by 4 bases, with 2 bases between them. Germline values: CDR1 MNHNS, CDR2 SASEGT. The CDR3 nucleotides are TGTGCCAGCAGTGGTTACGAGCAGTACTTC. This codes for CASSGYEQYF.

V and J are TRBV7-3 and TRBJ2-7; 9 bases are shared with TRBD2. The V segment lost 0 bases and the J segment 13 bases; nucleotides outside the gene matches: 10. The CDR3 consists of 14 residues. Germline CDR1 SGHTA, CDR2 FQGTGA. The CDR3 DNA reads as TGTGCCAGCAGCTTAACTAGCGGGAGCGCAATACTATACTTC. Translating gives CASSLTSGSAILYF.

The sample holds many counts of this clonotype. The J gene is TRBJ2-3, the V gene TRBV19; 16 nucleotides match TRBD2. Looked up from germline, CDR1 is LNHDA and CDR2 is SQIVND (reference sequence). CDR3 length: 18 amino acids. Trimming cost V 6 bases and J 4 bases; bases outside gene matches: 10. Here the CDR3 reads CASRIPGLAGGPADTQYF. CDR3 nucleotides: TGTGCCAGTAGGATCCCGGGACTAGCGGGAGGGCCCGCAGATACGCAGTATTTT.

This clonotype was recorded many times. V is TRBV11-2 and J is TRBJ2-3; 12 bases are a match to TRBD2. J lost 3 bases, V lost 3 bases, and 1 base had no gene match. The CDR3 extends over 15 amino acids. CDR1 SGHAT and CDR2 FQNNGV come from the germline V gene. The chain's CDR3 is CASSLLAGGTDTQYF. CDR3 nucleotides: TGTGCCAGCAGCTTGCTAGCGGGAGGGACAGATACGCAGTATTTT.

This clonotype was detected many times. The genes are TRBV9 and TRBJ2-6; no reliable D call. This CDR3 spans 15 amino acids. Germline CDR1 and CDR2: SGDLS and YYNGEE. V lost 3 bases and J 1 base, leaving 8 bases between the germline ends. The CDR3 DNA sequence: TGTGCCAGCAGCGGCGTTAATTCTGGGGCCAACGTCCTGACTTTC. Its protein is CASSGVNSGANVLTF.

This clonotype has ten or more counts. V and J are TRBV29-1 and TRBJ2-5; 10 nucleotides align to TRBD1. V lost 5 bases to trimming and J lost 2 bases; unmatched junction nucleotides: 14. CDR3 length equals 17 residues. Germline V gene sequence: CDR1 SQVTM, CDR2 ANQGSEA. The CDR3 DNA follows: TGCAGCGTTAGAGGACAGGGGGTTTGGAGGAGTCAAGAGACCCAGTACTTC. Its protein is CSVRGQGVWRSQETQYF.

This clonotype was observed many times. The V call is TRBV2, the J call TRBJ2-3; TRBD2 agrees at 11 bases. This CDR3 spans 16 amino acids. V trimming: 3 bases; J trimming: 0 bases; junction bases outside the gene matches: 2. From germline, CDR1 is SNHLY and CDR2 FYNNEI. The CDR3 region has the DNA TGTGCCAGCAGTGACTGGACTAGCGGGAGCACAGATACGCAGTATTTT. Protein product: CASSDWTSGSTDTQYF.

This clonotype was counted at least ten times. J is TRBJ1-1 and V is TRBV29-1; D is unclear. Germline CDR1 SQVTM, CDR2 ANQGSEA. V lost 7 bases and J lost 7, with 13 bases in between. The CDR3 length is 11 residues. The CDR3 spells CSAPDRVEAFF. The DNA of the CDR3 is TGCAGCGCCCCGGATCGTGTTGAAGCTTTCTTT.

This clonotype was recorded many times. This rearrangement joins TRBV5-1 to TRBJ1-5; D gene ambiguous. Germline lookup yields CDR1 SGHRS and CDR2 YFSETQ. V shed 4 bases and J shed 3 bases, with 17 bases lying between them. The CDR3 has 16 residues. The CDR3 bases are TGCGCCAGCAGCCTCAGCGGTTTAGATATCAATCAGCCCCAGCATTTT. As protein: CASSLSGLDINQPQHF.

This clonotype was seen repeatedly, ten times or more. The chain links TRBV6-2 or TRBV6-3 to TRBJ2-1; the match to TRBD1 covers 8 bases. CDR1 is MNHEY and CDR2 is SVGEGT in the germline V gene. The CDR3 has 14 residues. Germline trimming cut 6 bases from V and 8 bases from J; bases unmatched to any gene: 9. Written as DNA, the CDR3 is TGTGCCAGCAGACGGGACAGGCCCCTGGATGAGCAGTTCTTC. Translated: CASRRDRPLDEQFF.

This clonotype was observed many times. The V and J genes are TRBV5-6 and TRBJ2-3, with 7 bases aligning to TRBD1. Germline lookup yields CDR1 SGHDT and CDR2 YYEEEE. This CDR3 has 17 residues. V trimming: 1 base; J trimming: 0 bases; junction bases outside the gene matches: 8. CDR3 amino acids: CASSLKSGTASTDTQYF. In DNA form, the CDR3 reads TGTGCCAGCAGCTTGAAGTCCGGGACAGCCAGCACAGATACGCAGTATTTT.

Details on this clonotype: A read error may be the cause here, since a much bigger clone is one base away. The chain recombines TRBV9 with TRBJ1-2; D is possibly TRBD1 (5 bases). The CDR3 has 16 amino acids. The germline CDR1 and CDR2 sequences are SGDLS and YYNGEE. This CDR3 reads CASSVTRRGPNYGCTF. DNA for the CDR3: TGTGCCAGCAGCGTAACGCGCCGGGGCCCTAACTATGGCTGCACCTTC.

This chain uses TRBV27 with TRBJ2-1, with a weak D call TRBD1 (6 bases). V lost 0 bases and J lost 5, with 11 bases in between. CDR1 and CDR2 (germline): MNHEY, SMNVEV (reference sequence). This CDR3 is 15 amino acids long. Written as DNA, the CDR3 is TGTGCCAGCAGTTTATCTCGGCAGGGGAACAATGAGCAGTTCTTC. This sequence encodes CASSLSRQGNNEQFF.